This T cell receptor beta chain comes out of a study of cytomegalovirus exposure and HLA in healthy donors. Overall study results and limits: Most TCR sequences were uncommon, yet certain public TCRs appeared in many donors.

Details on this clone: The antigen remains unidentified.

Both 60 Vbeta primers and 13 Jbeta primers went into the PCR. Some clones are missing from TCRdb's copy, which holds only in-frame ones; the method was immunoSEQ multiplex PCR. The sample contains 100,000 or so clones, around three quarters of which appear only once. This sequence was found in a woman in her forties in good health and CMV-seronegative. Sequenced material: PBMCs.

CDR3 protein: CASSIAGILTDTQYF. CDR3 DNA: TGTGCCAGTAGTATCGCGGGGATTCTTACAGATACGCAGTATTTT. The V and J genes are TRBV19 and TRBJ2-3; tentatively, D is TRBD2 (6 bases). The CDR3 consists of 15 residues. V lost 3 bases and J 3 bases, leaving 13 bases between the germline ends. Per germline, CDR1 LNHDA and CDR2 SQIVND (reference sequence).